Below, 20 T cell receptor beta chains from the same sample are listed, as sequenced in a study of blood T cell repertoires in COVID-19. The assay was immunoSEQ multiplex PCR, and TCRdb's table has in-frame clones only and misses some. The sample includes over 45,000 clones, approximately 85% of them seen just once. The sequenced material came from peripheral blood. These receptors were obtained from a man in his forties with acute or convalescent COVID-19.

The chain recombines TRBV19 with TRBJ2-2; TRBD2 matches at 9 bases. Germline CDR1 is LNHDA and CDR2 is SQIVND (reference sequence). The CDR3 runs 17 residues. Trimming cost V 8 bases and J 5 bases; bases outside gene matches: 15. CDR3 DNA sequence: TGTGCCAGTTACGCTTCTCGTAGCGGGGGAATTACCGGGGAGCTGTTTTTT. Its translation: CASYASRSGGITGELFF.

The chain has TRBV5-6 and TRBJ1-2, with 9 bases matching TRBD1. Germline values: CDR1 SGHDT, CDR2 YYEEEE. Germline trimming cut 4 bases from V and 8 bases from J; bases unmatched to any gene: 12. The CDR3 spans 15 residues. This CDR3 is CASSPGTGGAGGYTF. The CDR3, as DNA: TGTGCCAGCAGCCCCGGTACAGGGGGCGCGGGGGGCTACACCTTC.

The chain employs TRBV7-8 and TRBJ1-6; 8 nucleotides agree with TRBD1. The germline CDR1 and CDR2 sequences are SGHVS and FQNEAQ. V lost 5 bases, J lost 5 bases, and 2 bases stayed unmatched. The CDR3 has 14 residues. CDR3 in amino acids: CASSRGQDNSPLHF. CDR3 nucleotide sequence: TGTGCCAGCAGCCGGGGACAGGATAATTCACCCCTCCACTTT.

This chain links TRBV19 with TRBJ1-2, with 7 nucleotides matching TRBD1. CDR1 LNHDA and CDR2 SQIVND come from the germline V gene (reference sequence). This CDR3 region has 15 residues. V lost 9 bases and J lost 6; bases outside the gene matches: 16. DNA of the CDR3: TGTGCCAGCTTGATGGGGGACAGAGGGGGAAATGGCTACACCTTC. It codes for CASLMGDRGGNGYTF. The whole variable domain, filled in from reference TRBV19 and TRBJ1-2, reads DGGITQSPKYLFRKEGQNVTLSCEQNLNHDAMYWYRQDPGQGLRLIYYSQIVNDFQKGDIAEGYSVSREKKESFPLTVTSAQKNPTAFYLCASLMGDRGGNGYTFGSGTRLTVV.

In its sample, this clone was seen a few times. The chain combines TRBV2 with TRBJ2-7; D is ambiguous. Germline assignment: CDR1 SNHLY and CDR2 FYNNEI. V was pared by 8 bases and J by 2 bases, with 19 bases between. This CDR3 comprises 15 residues. Here the CDR3 reads CASPTTPSRTYEQYF. In DNA, the CDR3 is TGTGCCAGCCCAACAACCCCCTCCAGAACCTACGAGCAGTACTTC.

This clone is a singleton in its sample. The rearrangement uses TRBV6-4 and TRBJ1-1; D is unresolved. V dropped 6 bases and J dropped 1 base, with 15 bases sitting between them. The CDR3 runs 15 residues. The V gene's germline CDR1 is MRHNA and CDR2 SNTAGT. This CDR3 reads CASSANGAANTEAFF. As DNA, the CDR3 is TGTGCCAGCAGCGCAAATGGAGCCGCGAACACTGAAGCTTTCTTT.

This chain joins TRBV11-2 and TRBJ1-6, with TRBD1 matching over 7 bases. CDR3 length: 13 residues. Germline V lookup: CDR1 SGHAT, CDR2 FQNNGV. V trimming: 5 bases; J trimming: 11 bases; junction bases outside the gene matches: 6. The CDR3 DNA follows: TGTGCCAGCAGCACACACGACAGGGCACCCCTCCACTTT. Translating it yields CASSTHDRAPLHF.

The V gene is TRBV9, the J gene TRBJ1-4, with D unclear. CDR1 and CDR2 (germline): SGDLS, YYNGEE. The germline V and J ends were trimmed by 3 bases and 4 bases, with 10 bases remaining between them. This CDR3 has 14 amino acids. CDR3 loop: CASSAGSFNEKLFF. The CDR3 DNA is TGTGCCAGCAGCGCGGGAAGCTTTAATGAAAAACTGTTTTTT.

The J gene is TRBJ2-1, the V gene TRBV30; 9 bases line up with TRBD2. Germline CDR1 reads GTSNPN; CDR2 reads SVGIG (reference sequence). J lost 7 bases, V lost 0 bases, and 4 bases had no gene match. This CDR3 contains 14 residues. CDR3 residues: CAWSVGRGGNEQFF. CDR3 sequence (DNA): TGTGCCTGGAGTGTCGGGCGGGGGGGTAATGAGCAGTTCTTC.

The chain uses TRBV30 and TRBJ2-1, with D possibly matching TRBD2 (5 bases). Between the trimmed V and J ends, which lost 0 bases and 8 bases, there was a span of 17 bases. Germline CDR1 is GTSNPN and CDR2 is SVGIG (reference sequence). The CDR3 extends over 15 amino acids. CDR3 bases: TGTGCCTGGAGTGTAGGGAGTCCGGGAAGGGATGAGCAGTTCTTC. Amino acids: CAWSVGSPGRDEQFF.

The rearrangement links TRBV2 to TRBJ1-1; D unclear. This CDR3 comprises 13 residues. Germline-derived CDR1 and CDR2 are SNHLY and FYNNEI. The germline V and J ends were trimmed by 6 bases and 0 bases, with 8 bases remaining between them. The chain's CDR3 is CASRQNMNTEAFF. CDR3 nucleotides: TGTGCCAGCAGACAGAACATGAACACTGAAGCTTTCTTT. The entire variable domain, with the rest obtained from reference TRBV2 and TRBJ1-1, is as follows: EPEVTQTPSHQVTQMGQEVILRCVPISNHLYFYWYRQILGQKVEFLVSFYNNEISEKSEIFDDQFSVERPDGSNFTLKIRSTKLEDSAMYFCASRQNMNTEAFFGQGTRLTVV.

The chain is built from TRBV6-2 or TRBV6-3 and TRBJ2-6, with D perhaps TRBD1 (7 bases). CDR1 and CDR2 from the germline V gene are MNHEY and SVGEGT. CDR3 length: 18 residues. Trimming removed 5 bases at V and 0 bases at J, with 17 bases between. CDR3 in DNA: TGTGCCAGCAGTCCGGAGGGACAGTGGGGCTCTGGGGCCAACGTCCTGACTTTC. This translates into CASSPEGQWGSGANVLTF.

The chain combines TRBV6-5 with TRBJ1-4; 8 bases are a match to TRBD1. After removal of 5 bases from V and 0 bases from J, the junction contained 2 bases not matched to a gene. This CDR3 spans 15 amino acids. The germline V gene has CDR1 MNHEY and CDR2 SVGAGI. CDR3 in DNA: TGTGCCAGCAGTAAACAGGGGGCAACTAATGAAAAACTGTTTTTT. Encoded protein: CASSKQGATNEKLFF.

The chain couples TRBV6-5 to TRBJ1-6; D not certain. Germline V gene sequence: CDR1 MNHEY, CDR2 SVGAGI. Trimming stripped 4 bases from V and 7 bases from J, with 8 bases between. The CDR3 consists of 13 residues. Here the CDR3 reads CASSSPGNSPLHF. The CDR3 DNA reads TGTGCCAGCAGTTCCCCGGGGAATTCACCCCTCCACTTT.

The rearrangement uses TRBV6-5 and TRBJ1-6, with D possibly matching TRBD1 (6 bases). Germline V lookup: CDR1 MNHEY, CDR2 SVGAGI. This CDR3 contains 15 residues. The V and J ends lost 2 bases and 5 bases respectively, with 10 bases between them. The chain's CDR3 is CASSYGGANNSPLHF. The CDR3 DNA reads TGTGCCAGCAGTTACGGGGGGGCAAATAATTCACCCCTCCACTTT.

V and J are TRBV18 and TRBJ1-4, with a weak D call TRBD1 (6 bases). Trimming removed 2 bases from V and 7 bases from J, with 11 bases in between. Germline CDR1 and CDR2: KGHSH and LQKENI. The CDR3 spans 14 residues. CDR3 sequence (DNA): TGTGCCAGCTCACCAAACAGGGAAGGTGAAAAACTGTTTTTT. Translation gives CASSPNREGEKLFF.

The rearrangement links TRBV4-2 to TRBJ2-5; 11 nucleotides line up with TRBD2. This CDR3 is 16 amino acids long. J gave up 3 bases and V 4 bases, and 7 bases lay outside the gene matches. Germline V gene data show CDR1 as LGHNA and CDR2 as YNFKEQ. The CDR3, as DNA: TGTGCCAGCAGCCCCCGGCTAGCGGGGGGTAAAGAGACCCAGTACTTC. It is translated as CASSPRLAGGKETQYF.

The chain links TRBV18 to TRBJ2-2, with 12 positions matching TRBD2. The V segment lost 4 bases and the J segment 1 base; nucleotides outside the gene matches: 7. The CDR3 is 18 amino acids. CDR1 is KGHSH, CDR2 LQKENI, per germline. CDR3 sequence: CASSLTSGGSLNTGELFF. The CDR3 DNA reads TGTGCCAGCTCACTGACTAGCGGGGGATCACTGAACACCGGGGAGCTGTTTTTT.

The V call is TRBV7-8, the J call TRBJ2-1; possible D gene TRBD1, 7 bases. The CDR3 totals 15 residues. Germline V lookup: CDR1 SGHVS, CDR2 FQNEAQ. Trimming left V 3 bases short and J 5 bases short, with 14 bases between. The CDR3 DNA sequence: TGTGCCAGCAGCTTCTGGACAGGACTAAACAATGAGCAGTTCTTC. As protein: CASSFWTGLNNEQFF.

V usage is TRBV9 and J usage is TRBJ2-6; D gene ambiguous. The germline V gene has CDR1 SGDLS and CDR2 YYNGEE. The CDR3 has 19 amino acids. Trimming took 4 bases from V and 0 from J, leaving 20 bases between them. The CDR3 here is CASSTTRLGTSSGANVLTF. The CDR3 DNA follows: TGTGCCAGCAGCACCACCCGACTCGGAACCAGCTCTGGGGCCAACGTCCTGACTTTC.